This T cell receptor beta chain emerged from a study of cytomegalovirus exposure and HLA in healthy donors. Study-level background: The Caucasian-associated ancestry cluster contained about four fifths of the roughly 400 genotyped donors.

Findings and limits, study-wide: A missense variant in DCLRE1C was later tied to TCR beta V- and J-gene trimming.

The CDR3 totals 12 residues. Germline assignment: CDR1 SGHDT and CDR2 YYEEEE. V lost 4 bases to trimming and J lost 6 bases, with 7 bases between them. 60 Vbeta and 13 Jbeta primers were used in PCR. The assay was immunoSEQ multiplex PCR, and TCRdb's table has in-frame clones only and misses some. This table has about 98,000 clones, around 80% appearing once. Details on this clone: What it binds is unknown.

The chain carries TRBV5-6 and TRBJ2-2, with D perhaps matching TRBD1 (5 bases). Sequencing input: PBMCs. The clonotype originates from a man aged 55 to 70 in good health and CMV-seropositive. In DNA form, the CDR3 reads TGTGCCAGCAGCAGGACACCCGGGGAGCTGTTTTTT. It is translated as CASSRTPGELFF.